Listed below are T cell receptor beta chains from one sample, sequenced in a study of blood T cells in healthy people across ages. From the 5' RACE reads, TCRdb called clonotypes with MiXCR, one entry per CDR3 protein. The sample holds 850,000 to 1,000,000 distinct CDR3 sequences; 51% are singletons and the top ten take 20% to 25%. The sequencing input was blood. The source of these receptors is a woman aged 55-70 years in good health. CDR3s include the opening cysteine and the closing phenylalanine or tryptophan. The D gene is left open where the match is weak. Only part of the rows carry a size: once, few, many, or a class if the clone is expanded.

DNA,CDR3,V,J,D,size
TGTGCCAGCAGCTTGGGTGTAGCGGGAACGGAAAAAAACATTCAGTACTTC,CASSLGVAGTEKNIQYF,TRBV5-4,TRBJ2-4,TRBD2,.
TGTGCCAACCAGGGTTCTGGCTGTGGCTACACCTTC,CANQGSGCGYTF,TRBV28,TRBJ1-2,.,.
TGTGCCAGCAGTGAACAGGTTCGCGGTAATTCACCCCTCCACTTT,CASSEQVRGNSPLHF,TRBV25-1,TRBJ1-6,.,.
TGTGCCAGCAGCCTTGGGACTAGCGGGGAATACGAGCAGTACTTC,CASSLGTSGEYEQYF,TRBV7-9,TRBJ2-7,TRBD2,.
TGTGCCAGCAGCCCTGTGGGGGTTCGGGAAAAACTGTTTTTT,CASSPVGVREKLFF,TRBV3-1,TRBJ1-4,.,once
TGTGCCAGCAGTCGACAGGGTTTGAATCAGCCCCAGCATTTT,CASSRQGLNQPQHF,TRBV2,TRBJ1-5,TRBD1,.
TGCAGCGTTGAAATCAGGGGGCGACAAGAGACCCAGTACTTC,CSVEIRGRQETQYF,TRBV29-1,TRBJ2-5,TRBD1,.
TGTGCCAGCAGCCAAGAGATAGATTCCTACGAGCAGTACTTC,CASSQEIDSYEQYF,TRBV4-2,TRBJ2-7,.,few
TGCAGTGTTCAACCCATAGCAGATACGACTGCGCAGTTCTTC,CSVQPIADTTAQFF,TRBV20-1,TRBJ2-1,.,few
TGTGCCAGCAGTTTAATAGGGGGCGCATCCGAGCAGTACTTC,CASSLIGGASEQYF,TRBV28,TRBJ2-7,TRBD1,few
TGCGCCAGCAGCTTGATTTGGCTAGCGGGAGGCACAGATACGCAGTATTTT,CASSLIWLAGGTDTQYF,TRBV5-1,TRBJ2-3,TRBD2,.
TGTGCCAGCAGCTCCGACCGGGACATTAGGAATTCACCCCTCCACTTT,CASSSDRDIRNSPLHF,TRBV7-9,TRBJ1-6,.,.
TGTGCCAGCAGTCTAGGGGGAACTAGGTATGGCTACACCTTC,CASSLGGTRYGYTF,TRBV2,TRBJ1-2,.,once
TGCAGTGGGACCATGACAAACTCCTACAATGAGCAGTTCTTC,CSGTMTNSYNEQFF,TRBV20-1,TRBJ2-1,.,few
TGCGCCAGCAGCTTGCAAATAGCGGGAGGGTACAATGAGCAGTTCTTC,CASSLQIAGGYNEQFF,TRBV5-1,TRBJ2-1,TRBD2,.
TGCAGCGTTCGAGGCGGGAGGGCCGGCAATGAGCAGTTCTTC,CSVRGGRAGNEQFF,TRBV29-1,TRBJ2-1,TRBD2,.
TGCAGCGTTGAAGGGATGACAGGGATTGGGGGCAATGAGCAGTTCTTC,CSVEGMTGIGGNEQFF,TRBV29-1,TRBJ2-1,TRBD1,.
TGTGTCAGCAGACGGGACAGGGGCACAGATACGCAGTATTTT,CVSRRDRGTDTQYF,TRBV28,TRBJ2-3,TRBD1,.
TGTGCCAGCAGCCACTATACAGGGTATGAGCAGTTCTTC,CASSHYTGYEQFF,TRBV5-6,TRBJ2-1,.,.
TGTGCCAGCAGTCCGCGGGGCGTTACTACTGAAGCTTTCTTT,CASSPRGVTTEAFF,TRBV27,TRBJ1-1,.,.
TGTGCCAGCAGTTTATCTCTCAGTTCCAATCAGCCCCAGCATTTT,CASSLSLSSNQPQHF,TRBV28,TRBJ1-5,.,.
TGTGCCAGCAGCCCACCTGGGACTTGGAACACAGATACGCAGTATTTT,CASSPPGTWNTDTQYF,TRBV7-2,TRBJ2-3,.,.
TGTGCCAGCAGAGTGGGAGGATCAAAAAACATTCAGTACTTC,CASRVGGSKNIQYF,TRBV13,TRBJ2-4,.,.
TGCGCCTGGAGTGTTCACAGGGACAATGAGCAGTTCTTC,CAWSVHRDNEQFF,TRBV30,TRBJ2-1,.,.
TGCAGCGTAGCGGACAGGGCTGGTCAGCCCCAGCATTTT,CSVADRAGQPQHF,TRBV29-1,TRBJ1-5,TRBD1,.
TGCGCCAGCAGTGACGGCGGGAGTTGGGAGCAGTACTTC,CASSDGGSWEQYF,TRBV10-1,TRBJ2-4,TRBD2,.
TGCGCCAGCAGCCAACAGACAGGGGGCGCGAATAATGAGCAGTTCTTC,CASSQQTGGANNEQFF,TRBV5-1,TRBJ2-1,TRBD1,.
TGTGCCAGCAGCGTAGATGTCGGGAGGGGCTACACCTTC,CASSVDVGRGYTF,TRBV9,TRBJ1-2,.,.
TGTGCCAGCGACGCGGGTAATCAGCCCCAGCATTTT,CASDAGNQPQHF,TRBV28,TRBJ1-5,.,.
TGCAGCGTTGAAGAGGGTAACAGCTCCTACGAGCAGTACTTC,CSVEEGNSSYEQYF,TRBV29-1,TRBJ2-7,.,.
TGCAGTGCTGGGGGGACAGGGGATTACGAGCAGTACTTC,CSAGGTGDYEQYF,TRBV20-1,TRBJ2-7,TRBD1,few
TGCAGGCTGCCGGAGACGAGGGGGCTGGGAAGTTACAGCACAGATACGCAGTATTTT,CRLPETRGLGSYSTDTQYF,TRBV20-1,TRBJ2-3,TRBD1,.
TGCAGTGCTAGTGTGGCGGGCCCCCCCCTCTACAATGAGCAGTTCTTC,CSASVAGPPLYNEQFF,TRBV20-1,TRBJ2-1,.,.
TGTGCCAGCAGTAAGACCCTAAGGAGTTCTGACATGCGAGGCTATGGCTACACCTTC,CASSKTLRSSDMRGYGYTF,TRBV6-2/TRBV6-3,TRBJ1-2,.,.
TGTGCCAGCAGCCCTCAGGGACTAGCAAAAGAGACCCAGTACTTC,CASSPQGLAKETQYF,TRBV7-2,TRBJ2-5,TRBD2,few
TGTGCCGGGGCTCATGGAGGGAATAATGAGCAGTTCTTC,CAGAHGGNNEQFF,TRBV7-2,TRBJ2-1,.,few
TGTGCCACCAGTGATGCCCCCGGGACAGGGATCGGCTATGGCTACACCTTC,CATSDAPGTGIGYGYTF,TRBV24-1,TRBJ1-2,TRBD1,.